These T cell receptor beta chains were read from a single sample in a study of T cell responses to AZD1222 COVID-19 vaccine. TCRdb keeps only in-frame clones here, not all; method: immunoSEQ multiplex PCR. The table includes 70,000 to 80,000 clones, around 80% detected once. The sequencing used peripheral blood, collected 28 days after the second AZD1222 dose. The receptor set was obtained from an adult who received the AZD1222 COVID-19 vaccine. The CDR3 runs from the conserved cysteine through the conserved F or W. The D gene is left open where the match is weak.

>TRBV6-5|NA
CASRAVLGGGYTF
>TRBV7-9|TRBD2
CASSLILAGVNEQFF
>TRBV20-1|TRBD2
CSASLAEETQYF
>TRBV14|NA
CASSPGETQYF
>TRBV20-1|NA
CSASTRSVETQYF
>TRBV4-1|NA
CASSHARGILAFF
>TRBV6-4|NA
CASGPGAGDEQFF
>TRBV7-6|NA
CASSPGAGEQYF
>TRBV6-5|NA
CASSYDGGSYEQYF
>TRBV30|NA
CAWSGGDTEAFF
>TRBV30|TRBD2
CAWSRTSGASYEQYF
>TRBV19|NA
CASTRDSGSGRYGYTF
>TRBV19|NA
CASSIGAGPAEKLFF
>TRBV28|TRBD2
CASSPTSGGHYEQYF
>TRBV28|NA
CASSLWAPLSGNTIYF
>TRBV27|TRBD2
CASSSYGTKSQETQYF
>TRBV5-6|TRBD1
CASSLRTGGDNSPLHF
>TRBV4-1|NA
CATYGADTQYF
>TRBV29-1|TRBD2
CSVGTSGGFTDTQYF
>TRBV9|NA
CASSVGTAGYEQYF
>TRBV15|NA
CATSTRVFAGELFF
>TRBV5-6|TRBD1
CASSTWTGSLDIQYF
>TRBV5-1|NA
CASSYGLEQYF
>TRBV6-5|NA
CASSWDSETQYF
>TRBV9|NA
CASSVGTDTYGYTF
>TRBV5-1|NA
CASSRERADNEKLFF
>TRBV5-1|TRBD1
CASSPDRGLGYTF
>TRBV7-2|NA
CASSPPHTGINQPQHF
>TRBV7-9|TRBD1
CASSSDRAPMNTEAFF
>TRBV28|NA
CATRVGANTGELFF
>TRBV5-1|NA
CASSWGRGWEDTQYF
>TRBV18|NA
CASSPLMDRNTGELFF
>TRBV10-3|TRBD2
CAISDPLAGPYEQYF
>TRBV19|NA
CASSILSGLSSNQPQHF
>TRBV5-8|TRBD1
CASARPGQGPATNEKLFF
>TRBV27|TRBD2
CASSLIAGDTDTQYF
>TRBV7-2|TRBD1
CASSKDRVAEQYF
>TRBV4-2|TRBD2
CASSQALAGGPETQYF
>TRBV29-1|NA
CSVLAVAQETQYF
>TRBV2|TRBD1
CASGRDRGSYEQYF
>TRBV19|NA
CASTLDLRHNSPLHF
>TRBV25-1|NA
CASSEYPANYGYTF
>TRBV11-2|NA
CASSLAGASYEQYF
>TRBV6-5|NA
CASRLSSVREETQYF
>TRBV5-1|NA
CASSLGGFTDTQYF
>TRBV27|NA
CASSPDLTGEVNIQYF
>TRBV29-1|TRBD1
CSVATGESDVNTEAFF
>TRBV5-1|NA
CASSLVATQGDTQYF